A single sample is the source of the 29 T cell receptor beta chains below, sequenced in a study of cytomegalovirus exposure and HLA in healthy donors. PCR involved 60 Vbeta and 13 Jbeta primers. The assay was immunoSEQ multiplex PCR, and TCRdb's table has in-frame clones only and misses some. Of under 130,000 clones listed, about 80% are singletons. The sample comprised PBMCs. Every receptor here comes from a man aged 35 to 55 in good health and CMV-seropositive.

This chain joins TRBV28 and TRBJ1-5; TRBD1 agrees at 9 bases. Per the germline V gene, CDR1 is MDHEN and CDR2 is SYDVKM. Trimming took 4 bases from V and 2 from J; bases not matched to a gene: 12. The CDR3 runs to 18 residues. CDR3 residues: CASSSPTGTGLGNQPQHF. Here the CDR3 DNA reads TGTGCCAGCAGTTCACCGACCGGGACAGGGTTAGGCAATCAGCCCCAGCATTTT.

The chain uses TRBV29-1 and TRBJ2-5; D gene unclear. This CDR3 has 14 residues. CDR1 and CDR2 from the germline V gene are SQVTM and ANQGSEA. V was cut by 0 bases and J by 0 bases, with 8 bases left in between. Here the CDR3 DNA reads TGCAGCGTTGAAGATCCTTACAACCAAGAGACCCAGTACTTC. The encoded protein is CSVEDPYNQETQYF.

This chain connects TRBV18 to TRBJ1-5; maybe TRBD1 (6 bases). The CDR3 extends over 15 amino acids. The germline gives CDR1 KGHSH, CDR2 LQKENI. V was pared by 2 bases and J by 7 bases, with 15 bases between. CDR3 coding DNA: TGTGCCAGCTCACCAGGGCAGGGGATGGGACAGCCCCAGCATTTT. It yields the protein CASSPGQGMGQPQHF.

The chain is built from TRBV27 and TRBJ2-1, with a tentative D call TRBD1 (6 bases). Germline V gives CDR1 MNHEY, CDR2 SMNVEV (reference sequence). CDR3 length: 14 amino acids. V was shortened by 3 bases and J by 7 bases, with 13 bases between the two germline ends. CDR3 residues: CASSFLQGRNEQFF. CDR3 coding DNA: TGTGCCAGCAGTTTTCTACAGGGTCGGAATGAGCAGTTCTTC.

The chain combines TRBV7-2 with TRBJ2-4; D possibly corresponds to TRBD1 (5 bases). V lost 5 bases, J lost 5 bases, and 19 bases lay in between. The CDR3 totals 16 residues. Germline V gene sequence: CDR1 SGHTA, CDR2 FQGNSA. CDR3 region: CASSGRTTSRQNIQYF. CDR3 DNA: TGTGCCAGCAGCGGCCGGACAACCTCTCGCCAAAACATTCAGTACTTC.

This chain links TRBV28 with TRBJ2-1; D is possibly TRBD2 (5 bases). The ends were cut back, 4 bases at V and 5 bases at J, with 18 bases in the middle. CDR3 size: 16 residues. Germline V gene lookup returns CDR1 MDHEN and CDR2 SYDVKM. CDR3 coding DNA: TGTGCCAGCAGTTCGTCAGACTACGCAGTTAACAATGAGCAGTTCTTC. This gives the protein CASSSSDYAVNNEQFF.

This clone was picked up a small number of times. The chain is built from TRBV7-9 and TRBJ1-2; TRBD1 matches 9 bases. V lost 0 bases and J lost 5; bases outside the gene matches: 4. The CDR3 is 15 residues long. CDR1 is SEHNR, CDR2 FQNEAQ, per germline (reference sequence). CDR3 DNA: TGTGCCAGCAGCTTAGCCTCAGACAGGGGGTATGGCTACACCTTC. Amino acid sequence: CASSLASDRGYGYTF.

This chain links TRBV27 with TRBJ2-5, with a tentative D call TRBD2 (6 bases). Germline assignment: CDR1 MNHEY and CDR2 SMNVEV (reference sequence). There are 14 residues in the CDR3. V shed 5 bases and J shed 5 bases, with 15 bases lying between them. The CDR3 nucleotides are TGTGCCAGCAGTCCAGGGACCCGGGGGGAGACCCAGTACTTC. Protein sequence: CASSPGTRGETQYF.

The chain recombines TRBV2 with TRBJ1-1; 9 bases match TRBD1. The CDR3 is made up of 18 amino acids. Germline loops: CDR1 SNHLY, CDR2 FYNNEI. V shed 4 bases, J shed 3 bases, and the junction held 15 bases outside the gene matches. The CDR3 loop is CASSVPLTGGGLDTEAFF. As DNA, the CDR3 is TGTGCCAGCAGTGTGCCTTTGACAGGGGGAGGGTTGGACACTGAAGCTTTCTTT.

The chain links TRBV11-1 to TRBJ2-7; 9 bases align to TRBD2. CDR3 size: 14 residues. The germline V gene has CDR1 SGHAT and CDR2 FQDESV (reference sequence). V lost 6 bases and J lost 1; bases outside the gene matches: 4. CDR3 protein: CASSSTSGSYEQYF. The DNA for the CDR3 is TGTGCCAGCAGTTCGACTAGCGGTTCCTACGAGCAGTACTTC.

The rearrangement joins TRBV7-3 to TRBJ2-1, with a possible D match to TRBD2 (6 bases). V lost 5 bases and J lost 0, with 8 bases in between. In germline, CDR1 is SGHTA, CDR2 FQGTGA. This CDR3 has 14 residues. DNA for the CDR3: TGTGCCAGCAGCGCGCGGGGCTCCTACAATGAGCAGTTCTTC. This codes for CASSARGSYNEQFF.

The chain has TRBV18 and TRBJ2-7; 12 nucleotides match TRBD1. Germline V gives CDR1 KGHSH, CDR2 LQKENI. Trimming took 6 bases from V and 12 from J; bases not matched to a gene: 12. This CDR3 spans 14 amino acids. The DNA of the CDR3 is TGTGCCAGCTCCGCGGCGGGACAGGGGGCGATGGGGTACTTC. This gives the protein CASSAAGQGAMGYF.

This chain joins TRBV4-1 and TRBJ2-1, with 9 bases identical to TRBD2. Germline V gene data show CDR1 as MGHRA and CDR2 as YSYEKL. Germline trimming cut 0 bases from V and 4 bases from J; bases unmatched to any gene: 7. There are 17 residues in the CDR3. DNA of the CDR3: TGCGCCAGCAGCCAAGAGGGGGGGCTAGCGGGATACAATGAGCAGTTCTTC. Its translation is CASSQEGGLAGYNEQFF.

CDR3 in DNA: TGTGCCAGCCTAGGGGGTTGGTCTGGAAACACCATATATTTT. The encoded protein is CASLGGWSGNTIYF. The chain recombines TRBV11-2 with TRBJ1-3; TRBD1 might be the D (6 bases). Trimming took 8 bases from V and 1 from J, leaving 12 bases between them. This CDR3 comprises 14 residues. The germline V gene encodes CDR1 SGHAT and CDR2 FQNNGV.

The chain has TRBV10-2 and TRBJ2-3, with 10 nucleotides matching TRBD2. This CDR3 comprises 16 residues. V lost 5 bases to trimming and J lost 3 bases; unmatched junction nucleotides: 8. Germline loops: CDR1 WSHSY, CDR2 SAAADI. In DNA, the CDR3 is TGCGCCAGCAGTCCATTAGCGGGGGGAGGGACAGATACGCAGTATTTT. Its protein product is CASSPLAGGGTDTQYF.

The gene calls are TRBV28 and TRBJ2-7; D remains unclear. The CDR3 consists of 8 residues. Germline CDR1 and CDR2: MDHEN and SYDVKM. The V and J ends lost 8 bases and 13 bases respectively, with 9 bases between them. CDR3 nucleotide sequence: TGTGCCAGCGGTATGGGCTACTTC. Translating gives CASGMGYF.

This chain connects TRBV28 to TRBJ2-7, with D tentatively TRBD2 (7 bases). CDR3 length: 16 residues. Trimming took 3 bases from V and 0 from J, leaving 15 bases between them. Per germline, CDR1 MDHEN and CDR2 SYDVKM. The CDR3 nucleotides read TGTGCCAGCAGTTTGGGGGGGGCTTCCAGCTCCTACGAGCAGTACTTC. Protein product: CASSLGGASSSYEQYF. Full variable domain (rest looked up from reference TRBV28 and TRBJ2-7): DVKVTQSSRYLVKRTGEKVFLECVQDMDHENMFWYRQDPGLGLRLIYFSYDVKMKEKGDIPEGYSVSREKKERFSLILESASTNQTSMYLCASSLGGASSSYEQYFGPGTRLTVT.

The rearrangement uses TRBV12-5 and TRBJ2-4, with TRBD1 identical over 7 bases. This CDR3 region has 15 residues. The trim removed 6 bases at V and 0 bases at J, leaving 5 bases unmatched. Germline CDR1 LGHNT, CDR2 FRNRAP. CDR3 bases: TGTGCTAGTGGGGTGACAGGGATAGCCAAAAACATTCAGTACTTC. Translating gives CASGVTGIAKNIQYF.

The CDR3 DNA reads TGTGCCAGCAGCGTAGGGCGGCCCCGCCGCTCTGGGGCCAACGTCCTGACTTTC. Its translation: CASSVGRPRRSGANVLTF. The chain is built from TRBV9 and TRBJ2-6, with D uncertain. The CDR3 spans 18 residues. Trimming took 0 bases from V and 0 from J, leaving 13 bases between them. Per the germline V gene, CDR1 is SGDLS and CDR2 is YYNGEE.

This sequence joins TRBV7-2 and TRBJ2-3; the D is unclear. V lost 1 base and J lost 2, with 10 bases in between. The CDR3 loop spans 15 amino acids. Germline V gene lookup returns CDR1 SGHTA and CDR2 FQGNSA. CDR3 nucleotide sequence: TGTGCCAGCAGCTTAGAGTGGGCCCCCACAGATACGCAGTATTTT. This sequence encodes CASSLEWAPTDTQYF.

The CDR3 DNA is TGTGCCAGCAGTTTGACAGGGGCGGTCACCGGGGAGCTGTTTTTT. This codes for CASSLTGAVTGELFF. The chain uses TRBV5-4 and TRBJ2-2, with TRBD1 matching 8 bases. Germline CDR1 reads SGHNT; CDR2 reads YYREEE (reference sequence). V shed 5 bases and J 4 bases; nucleotides not matched to a gene: 7. The CDR3 is 15 amino acids. Using reference TRBV5-4 and TRBJ2-2 for the parts outside the CDR3, the full variable domain is ETGVTQSPTHLIKTRGQQVTLRCSSQSGHNTVSWYQQALGQGPQFIFQYYREEENGRGNFPPRFSGLQFPNYSSELNVNALELDDSALYLCASSLTGAVTGELFFGEGSRLTVL.

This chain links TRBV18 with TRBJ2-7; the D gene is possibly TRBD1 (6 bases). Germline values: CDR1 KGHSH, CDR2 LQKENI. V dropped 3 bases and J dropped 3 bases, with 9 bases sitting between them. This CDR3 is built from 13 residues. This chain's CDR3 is CASSPNRDYEQYF. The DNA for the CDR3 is TGTGCCAGCTCACCGAACAGGGACTACGAGCAGTACTTC. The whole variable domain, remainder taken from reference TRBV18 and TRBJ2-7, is NAGVMQNPRHLVRRRGQEARLRCSPMKGHSHVYWYRQLPEEGLKFMVYLQKENIIDESGMPKERFSAEFPKEGPSILRIQQVVRGDSAAYFCASSPNRDYEQYFGPGTRLTVT.

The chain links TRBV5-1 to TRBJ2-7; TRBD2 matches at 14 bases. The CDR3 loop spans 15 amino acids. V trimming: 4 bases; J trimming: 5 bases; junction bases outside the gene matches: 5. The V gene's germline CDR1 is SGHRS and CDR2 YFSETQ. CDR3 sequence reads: CASSRGTSGRNEQYF. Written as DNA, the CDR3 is TGCGCCAGCAGCAGGGGGACTAGCGGGAGAAACGAGCAGTACTTC.

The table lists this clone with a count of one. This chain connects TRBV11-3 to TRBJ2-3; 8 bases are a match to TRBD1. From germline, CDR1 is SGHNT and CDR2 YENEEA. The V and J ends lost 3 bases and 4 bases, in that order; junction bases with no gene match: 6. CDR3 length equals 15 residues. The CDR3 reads CASSFFQGASDTQYF. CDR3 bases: TGTGCCAGCAGCTTTTTCCAGGGGGCCTCAGATACGCAGTATTTT.

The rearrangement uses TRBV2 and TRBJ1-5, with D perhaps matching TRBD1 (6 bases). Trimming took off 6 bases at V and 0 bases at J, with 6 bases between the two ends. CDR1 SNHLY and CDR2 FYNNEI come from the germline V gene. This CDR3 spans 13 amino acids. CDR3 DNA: TGTGCCAGCAGCAGGGGTAGCAATCAGCCCCAGCATTTT. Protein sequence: CASSRGSNQPQHF. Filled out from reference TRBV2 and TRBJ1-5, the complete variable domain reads EPEVTQTPSHQVTQMGQEVILRCVPISNHLYFYWYRQILGQKVEFLVSFYNNEISEKSEIFDDQFSVERPDGSNFTLKIRSTKLEDSAMYFCASSRGSNQPQHFGDGTRLSIL.

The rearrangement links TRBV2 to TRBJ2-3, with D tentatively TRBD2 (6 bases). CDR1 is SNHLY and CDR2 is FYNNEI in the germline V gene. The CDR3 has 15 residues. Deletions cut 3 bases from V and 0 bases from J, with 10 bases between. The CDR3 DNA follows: TGTGCCAGCAGTGAGGAGGGAATGAGCACAGATACGCAGTATTTT. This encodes CASSEEGMSTDTQYF.

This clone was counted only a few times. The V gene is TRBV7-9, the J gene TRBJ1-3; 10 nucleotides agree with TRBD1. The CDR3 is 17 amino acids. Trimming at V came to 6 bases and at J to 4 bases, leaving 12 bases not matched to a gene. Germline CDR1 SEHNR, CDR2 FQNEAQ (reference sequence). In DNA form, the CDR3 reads TGTGCCAGCAGGGGATTCCGGGACAGGGGTTCCGGAAACACCATATATTTT. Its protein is CASRGFRDRGSGNTIYF.

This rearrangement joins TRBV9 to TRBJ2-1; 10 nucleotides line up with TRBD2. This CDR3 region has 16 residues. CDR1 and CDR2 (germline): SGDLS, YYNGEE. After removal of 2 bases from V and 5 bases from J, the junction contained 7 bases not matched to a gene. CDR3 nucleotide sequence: TGTGCCAGCAGCGTTAGCGGGGGGAACTTAGACAATGAGCAGTTCTTC. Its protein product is CASSVSGGNLDNEQFF. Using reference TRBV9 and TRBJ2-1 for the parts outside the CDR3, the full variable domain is DSGVTQTPKHLITATGQRVTLRCSPRSGDLSVYWYQQSLDQGLQFLIQYYNGEERAKGNILERFSAQQFPDLHSELNLSSLELGDSALYFCASSVSGGNLDNEQFFGPGTRLTVL.

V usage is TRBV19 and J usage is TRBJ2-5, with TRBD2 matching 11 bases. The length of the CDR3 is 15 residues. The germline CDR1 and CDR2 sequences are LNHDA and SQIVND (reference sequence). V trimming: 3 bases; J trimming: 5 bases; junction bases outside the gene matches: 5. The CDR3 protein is CASSISGGAAETQYF. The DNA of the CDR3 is TGTGCCAGTAGTATTAGCGGGGGGGCCGCGGAGACCCAGTACTTC.